These 32 T cell receptor beta chains originate from one sample sequenced in a study of T cell changes during pregnancy in multiple sclerosis. Profiled with immunoSEQ multiplex PCR; TCRdb holds only in-frame clones, not every one. The sample carries roughly 110,000 clones, just under 95% recorded once. Material: peripheral blood, obtained in the third trimester of pregnancy. These receptors originate from a female donor in good health, enrolled as a control in a pregnancy study.

The CDR3 sequence: CASSRNSNPNTEAFF. CDR3 nucleotide sequence: TGTGCCAGCAGCAGAAACAGTAATCCTAACACTGAAGCTTTCTTT. The rearrangement joins TRBV5-4 to TRBJ1-1; D is unresolved. The CDR3 has 15 amino acids. The germline V and J ends were trimmed by 4 bases and 2 bases, with 15 bases remaining between them. From germline, CDR1 is SGHNT and CDR2 YYREEE (reference sequence). Supplemented by reference TRBV5-4 and TRBJ1-1, the full variable domain reads ETGVTQSPTHLIKTRGQQVTLRCSSQSGHNTVSWYQQALGQGPQFIFQYYREEENGRGNFPPRFSGLQFPNYSSELNVNALELDDSALYLCASSRNSNPNTEAFFGQGTRLTVV.

This clone was detected once. This chain connects TRBV9 to TRBJ1-1; 7 bases are shared with TRBD1. The germline V gene has CDR1 SGDLS and CDR2 YYNGEE. J lost 1 base, V lost 3 bases, and 6 bases had no gene match. This CDR3 spans 15 amino acids. This chain's CDR3 is CASSARTGANTEAFF. The CDR3 DNA follows: TGTGCCAGCAGCGCCCGGACAGGAGCGAACACTGAAGCTTTCTTT.

The rearrangement links TRBV25-1 to TRBJ2-7; tentative D call: TRBD2 (6 bases). The CDR3 is 14 residues long. V was shortened by 0 bases and J by 2 bases, with 8 bases between the two germline ends. Per the germline V gene, CDR1 is MGHDK and CDR2 is SYGVNS. CDR3 amino acids: CASSEYGGTYEQYF. Here the CDR3 DNA reads TGTGCCAGCAGTGAATATGGGGGGACCTACGAGCAGTACTTC.

The V call is TRBV6-5, the J call TRBJ2-3; D is undetermined. The V end lost 5 bases, the J end lost 2 bases, and 8 bases lay between the germline ends. Germline CDR1 is MNHEY and CDR2 is SVGAGI. There are 13 residues in the CDR3. The CDR3 nucleotides are TGTGCCAGCAGTCGCCAGGCCACAGATACGCAGTATTTT. Its translation: CASSRQATDTQYF.

This clone was seen a single time. The CDR3 coding sequence is TGTGCCAGCAGCTTAGCGGACACCATATATTTT. Its protein product is CASSLADTIYF. The chain carries TRBV11-3 and TRBJ1-3; D ambiguous. Germline V CDR1 and CDR2: SGHNT, YENEEA. CDR3 length equals 11 residues. The germline V and J ends were trimmed by 1 base and 8 bases, with 3 bases remaining between them.

The V gene is TRBV25-1, the J gene TRBJ1-1; no clear D gene. The CDR3 runs to 15 residues. Germline CDR1 and CDR2: MGHDK and SYGVNS. Trimming cost V 4 bases and J 11 bases, with 23 bases left between them. CDR3 residues: CASSARDYGKSAAFF. The CDR3 DNA is TGTGCCAGCAGTGCCCGAGATTACGGGAAGTCCGCGGCTTTCTTT.

This chain connects TRBV5-5 to TRBJ2-7; perhaps TRBD1 as D (6 bases). Looked up from germline, CDR1 is SGHKS and CDR2 is YYEKEE (reference sequence). V was shortened by 7 bases and J by 1 base, with 18 bases between the two germline ends. This CDR3 has 15 residues. In DNA form, the CDR3 reads TGTGCCAGCCTCTTTCGGGTAACAGGGTCCTACGAGCAGTACTTC. Translation: CASLFRVTGSYEQYF.

V is TRBV2 and J is TRBJ1-2; 12 nucleotides line up with TRBD1. V shed 5 bases and J 4 bases; nucleotides not matched to a gene: 11. The CDR3 totals 17 residues. Germline V CDR1 and CDR2: SNHLY, FYNNEI. CDR3 in amino acids: CASSPRGTGGLFYGYTF. The CDR3 region has the DNA TGTGCCAGCAGTCCCCGTGGGACAGGGGGCTTGTTCTATGGCTACACCTTC.

The chain is built from TRBV5-8 and TRBJ1-2, with TRBD1 identical over 7 bases. The V segment lost 0 bases and the J segment 4 bases; nucleotides outside the gene matches: 3. Looked up from germline, CDR1 is SGHTS and CDR2 is YDEGEE. This CDR3 has 14 residues. This CDR3 is CASSLGQGGYGYTF. The DNA for the CDR3 is TGTGCCAGCAGCTTGGGACAGGGAGGCTATGGCTACACCTTC.

This clone has just one count. V usage is TRBV7-8 and J usage is TRBJ1-1; 7 bases align to TRBD1. CDR1 and CDR2 (germline): SGHVS, FQNEAQ. The length of the CDR3 is 14 residues. Trimming cost V 3 bases and J 3 bases; bases outside gene matches: 4. The DNA for the CDR3 is TGTGCCAGCAGCTTGGGGACAGTCGACACTGAAGCTTTCTTT. Encoded protein: CASSLGTVDTEAFF.

The chain employs TRBV6-1 and TRBJ2-3, with D maybe TRBD1 (6 bases). The germline V gene has CDR1 MNHNS and CDR2 SASEGT. Between the trimmed V and J ends, which lost 3 bases and 4 bases, there was a span of 11 bases. The CDR3 loop spans 14 amino acids. The CDR3 sequence: CASSDRGRADTQYF. CDR3 sequence (DNA): TGTGCCAGCAGTGACAGGGGAAGGGCAGATACGCAGTATTTT.

This rearrangement joins TRBV15 to TRBJ2-3, with D hard to call. The germline CDR1 and CDR2 sequences are LNHNV and YYDKDF (reference sequence). Trimming took off 3 bases at V and 5 bases at J, with 15 bases between the two ends. The CDR3 totals 15 residues. The DNA for the CDR3 is TGTGCCACCAGCAGCGTCTCCGGGTTGCTAGATACGCAGTATTTT. Translating gives CATSSVSGLLDTQYF.

V is TRBV5-4 and J is TRBJ1-1, with D maybe TRBD1 (5 bases). The CDR3 runs 12 residues. The V gene lost 9 bases and the J gene lost 0 bases, with 9 bases spanning the gap. The germline V gene encodes CDR1 SGHNT and CDR2 YYREEE (reference sequence). The CDR3 DNA is TGTGCCATCCAAGGGGTGAACACTGAAGCTTTCTTT. It translates to CAIQGVNTEAFF.

The chain uses TRBV7-9 and TRBJ2-5; D ambiguous. This CDR3 region has 12 residues. V was cut by 0 bases and J by 5 bases, with 4 bases left in between. Germline lookup yields CDR1 SEHNR and CDR2 FQNEAQ (reference sequence). The CDR3 nucleotides are TGTGCCAGCAGCTTAGCCCGGGAGACCCAGTACTTC. This translates into CASSLARETQYF. Full variable domain (rest looked up from reference TRBV7-9 and TRBJ2-5): DTGVSQNPRHKITKRGQNVTFRCDPISEHNRLYWYRQTLGQGPEFLTYFQNEAQLEKSRLLSDRFSAERPKGSFSTLEIQRTEQGDSAMYLCASSLARETQYFGPGTRLLVL.

This chain joins TRBV5-8 and TRBJ1-5; unclear D gene. Germline CDR1 is SGHTS and CDR2 is YDEGEE. V shed 2 bases and J shed 0 bases, with 12 bases lying between them. The CDR3 contains 16 residues. CDR3 sequence (DNA): TGTGCCAGCAGCTTCATCCTAAATTATAGCAATCAGCCCCAGCATTTT. Amino acid sequence: CASSFILNYSNQPQHF.

Only one count was recorded for this clone. The chain links TRBV7-9 to TRBJ2-6; TRBD1 aligns across 9 bases. V lost 6 bases, J lost 1 base, and 13 bases stayed unmatched. The CDR3 extends over 19 amino acids. Germline CDR1 is SEHNR and CDR2 is FQNEAQ (reference sequence). Here the CDR3 DNA reads TGTGCCAGCAGGCCGATTTTGGGACAGGGACTATCTGGGGCCAACGTCCTGACTTTC. Amino acid sequence: CASRPILGQGLSGANVLTF.

The genes are TRBV11-2 and TRBJ1-1; TRBD1 is a possible D gene (5 bases). CDR1 and CDR2 (germline): SGHAT, FQNNGV. Trimming cost V 5 bases and J 3 bases, with 10 bases left between them. This CDR3 region has 13 residues. CDR3 sequence: CASSPLGDTEAFF. CDR3 DNA: TGTGCCAGCAGCCCCCTAGGGGACACTGAAGCTTTCTTT.

The chain joins TRBV2 to TRBJ2-7, with D possibly TRBD1 on 6 matching bases. CDR1 is SNHLY and CDR2 is FYNNEI in the germline V gene. Trimming shortened V by 8 bases and J by 6 bases, and 17 bases separated the two germline ends. CDR3 size: 13 residues. CDR3 nucleotides: TGTGCCAGCCAGATTGGGACATCCGGCGAGCAGTACTTC. It translates to CASQIGTSGEQYF.

The chain joins TRBV30 to TRBJ1-5, with D tentatively TRBD1 (6 bases). The CDR3 has 15 amino acids. Germline CDR1 GTSNPN, CDR2 SVGIG (reference sequence). V lost 1 base and J lost 4, with 14 bases in between. The CDR3 reads CAWSGSLQGNQPQHF. The CDR3 DNA is TGTGCCTGGAGTGGTTCATTACAGGGAAATCAGCCCCAGCATTTT.

The chain joins TRBV4-3 to TRBJ2-3; D call uncertain. Trimming stripped 0 bases from V and 0 bases from J, with 4 bases between. Per the germline V gene, CDR1 is LGHNA and CDR2 is YSLEER. The CDR3 spans 14 residues. CDR3 sequence: CASSQDVSTDTQYF. Here the CDR3 DNA reads TGCGCCAGCAGCCAAGACGTGAGCACAGATACGCAGTATTTT.

The chain links TRBV7-2 to TRBJ1-2; D is ambiguous. CDR1 and CDR2 from the germline V gene are SGHTA and FQGNSA. This CDR3 is 14 amino acids long. V was clipped by 6 bases and J by 4 bases, with 15 bases between them. The CDR3 reads CASSLRRGTYGYTF. DNA of the CDR3: TGTGCCAGCAGTCTTAGGAGAGGAACCTATGGCTACACCTTC.

The chain combines TRBV4-3 with TRBJ1-1; D remains ambiguous. CDR1 and CDR2 from the germline V gene are LGHNA and YSLEER. The V end lost 0 bases, the J end lost 1 base, and 9 bases lay between the germline ends. CDR3 length equals 15 residues. Written as DNA, the CDR3 is TGCGCCAGCAGCCAAGAAGCGGGAGAGAACACTGAAGCTTTCTTT. Its protein is CASSQEAGENTEAFF.

The rearrangement uses TRBV7-2 and TRBJ1-1, with D possibly being TRBD1 (5 bases). The germline V gene encodes CDR1 SGHTA and CDR2 FQGNSA. This CDR3 is 16 amino acids long. V was trimmed by 2 bases and J by 4 bases, leaving 17 bases between them. The CDR3 sequence is CASSLSAGTGGTEAFF. DNA of the CDR3: TGTGCCAGCAGCTTATCGGCGGGGACCGGCGGCACTGAAGCTTTCTTT.

V and J are TRBV2 and TRBJ2-1; 9 bases are shared with TRBD2. This CDR3 spans 12 amino acids. J gave up 10 bases and V 7 bases, and 5 bases lay outside the gene matches. Germline lookup yields CDR1 SNHLY and CDR2 FYNNEI. CDR3 coding DNA: TGTGCCAGCATATTAGCGGGGGTGGAGCAGTTCTTC. Residues: CASILAGVEQFF. The complete variable domain, with remaining parts taken from reference TRBV2 and TRBJ2-1, reads EPEVTQTPSHQVTQMGQEVILRCVPISNHLYFYWYRQILGQKVEFLVSFYNNEISEKSEIFDDQFSVERPDGSNFTLKIRSTKLEDSAMYFCASILAGVEQFFGPGTRLTVL.

The chain links TRBV29-1 to TRBJ2-7; 8 positions match TRBD2. Germline assignment: CDR1 SQVTM and CDR2 ANQGSEA. V lost 2 bases to trimming and J lost 5 bases; unmatched junction nucleotides: 5. The CDR3 runs 13 residues. In nucleotides, the CDR3 is TGCAGCGTTGAATCGGGAGGGGGAAACGAGCAGTACTTC. Translation: CSVESGGGNEQYF.

This clone was counted between two and nine times. V is TRBV6-1 and J is TRBJ1-2; weak D call: TRBD1 (5 bases). Germline assignment: CDR1 MNHNS and CDR2 SASEGT. The CDR3 spans 14 residues. The V and J ends lost 1 base and 8 bases respectively, with 14 bases between them. In DNA, the CDR3 is TGTGCCAGCAGTGAAGACCCGGGGGAGGGGGGCTACACCTTC. This sequence encodes CASSEDPGEGGYTF.

The chain joins TRBV14 to TRBJ2-7; tentative D call: TRBD1 (6 bases). Germline CDR1 SGHDN, CDR2 FVKESK. Trimming stripped 3 bases from V and 7 bases from J, with 10 bases between. The CDR3 contains 12 residues. The CDR3 bases are TGTGCCAGCAGCCACCGACAGGCAGAGCAGTACTTC. This encodes CASSHRQAEQYF.

The chain links TRBV7-8 to TRBJ1-4; weak D call: TRBD1 (6 bases). The CDR3 is 14 residues long. Trimming left V 2 bases short and J 8 bases short, with 12 bases between. The germline CDR1 and CDR2 sequences are SGHVS and FQNEAQ. CDR3 amino acids: CASSLSRGHEKLFF. The CDR3 nucleotides are TGTGCCAGCAGCTTAAGCAGGGGACACGAAAAACTGTTTTTT.

The V and J genes are TRBV30 and TRBJ1-1, with D uncertain. CDR1 and CDR2 from the germline V gene are GTSNPN and SVGIG (reference sequence). This CDR3 region has 14 residues. V was clipped by 0 bases and J by 4 bases, with 12 bases between them. CDR3 loop: CAWSVQLTFTEAFF. The CDR3 coding sequence is TGTGCCTGGAGTGTACAGCTAACATTCACTGAAGCTTTCTTT.

The V and J genes are TRBV5-4 and TRBJ2-3; D remains ambiguous. Trimming pared 4 bases from V and 1 base from J, leaving 4 bases between. The germline V gene has CDR1 SGHNT and CDR2 YYREEE (reference sequence). The CDR3 loop spans 12 amino acids. The CDR3 DNA is TGTGCCAGCAGCCGTGGCACAGATACGCAGTATTTT. It codes for CASSRGTDTQYF.

This clone was seen just once. The chain is built from TRBV18 and TRBJ1-3; 7 bases agree with TRBD1. After removal of 6 bases from V and 0 bases from J, the junction contained 8 bases not matched to a gene. The CDR3 is 16 residues long. The germline V gene has CDR1 KGHSH and CDR2 LQKENI. The CDR3 DNA reads as TGTGCCAGCTCTCCCCAGGGACAGTTCTCTGGAAACACCATATATTTT. Its translation: CASSPQGQFSGNTIYF.

The V call is TRBV27, the J call TRBJ1-3, with TRBD1 matching 8 bases. Per germline, CDR1 MNHEY and CDR2 SMNVEV (reference sequence). Trimming cost V 7 bases and J 0 bases; bases outside gene matches: 8. The CDR3 totals 16 residues. Here the CDR3 reads CASKSGTGLSGNTIYF. The CDR3 DNA follows: TGTGCCAGCAAATCCGGGACAGGCCTCTCTGGAAACACCATATATTTT.